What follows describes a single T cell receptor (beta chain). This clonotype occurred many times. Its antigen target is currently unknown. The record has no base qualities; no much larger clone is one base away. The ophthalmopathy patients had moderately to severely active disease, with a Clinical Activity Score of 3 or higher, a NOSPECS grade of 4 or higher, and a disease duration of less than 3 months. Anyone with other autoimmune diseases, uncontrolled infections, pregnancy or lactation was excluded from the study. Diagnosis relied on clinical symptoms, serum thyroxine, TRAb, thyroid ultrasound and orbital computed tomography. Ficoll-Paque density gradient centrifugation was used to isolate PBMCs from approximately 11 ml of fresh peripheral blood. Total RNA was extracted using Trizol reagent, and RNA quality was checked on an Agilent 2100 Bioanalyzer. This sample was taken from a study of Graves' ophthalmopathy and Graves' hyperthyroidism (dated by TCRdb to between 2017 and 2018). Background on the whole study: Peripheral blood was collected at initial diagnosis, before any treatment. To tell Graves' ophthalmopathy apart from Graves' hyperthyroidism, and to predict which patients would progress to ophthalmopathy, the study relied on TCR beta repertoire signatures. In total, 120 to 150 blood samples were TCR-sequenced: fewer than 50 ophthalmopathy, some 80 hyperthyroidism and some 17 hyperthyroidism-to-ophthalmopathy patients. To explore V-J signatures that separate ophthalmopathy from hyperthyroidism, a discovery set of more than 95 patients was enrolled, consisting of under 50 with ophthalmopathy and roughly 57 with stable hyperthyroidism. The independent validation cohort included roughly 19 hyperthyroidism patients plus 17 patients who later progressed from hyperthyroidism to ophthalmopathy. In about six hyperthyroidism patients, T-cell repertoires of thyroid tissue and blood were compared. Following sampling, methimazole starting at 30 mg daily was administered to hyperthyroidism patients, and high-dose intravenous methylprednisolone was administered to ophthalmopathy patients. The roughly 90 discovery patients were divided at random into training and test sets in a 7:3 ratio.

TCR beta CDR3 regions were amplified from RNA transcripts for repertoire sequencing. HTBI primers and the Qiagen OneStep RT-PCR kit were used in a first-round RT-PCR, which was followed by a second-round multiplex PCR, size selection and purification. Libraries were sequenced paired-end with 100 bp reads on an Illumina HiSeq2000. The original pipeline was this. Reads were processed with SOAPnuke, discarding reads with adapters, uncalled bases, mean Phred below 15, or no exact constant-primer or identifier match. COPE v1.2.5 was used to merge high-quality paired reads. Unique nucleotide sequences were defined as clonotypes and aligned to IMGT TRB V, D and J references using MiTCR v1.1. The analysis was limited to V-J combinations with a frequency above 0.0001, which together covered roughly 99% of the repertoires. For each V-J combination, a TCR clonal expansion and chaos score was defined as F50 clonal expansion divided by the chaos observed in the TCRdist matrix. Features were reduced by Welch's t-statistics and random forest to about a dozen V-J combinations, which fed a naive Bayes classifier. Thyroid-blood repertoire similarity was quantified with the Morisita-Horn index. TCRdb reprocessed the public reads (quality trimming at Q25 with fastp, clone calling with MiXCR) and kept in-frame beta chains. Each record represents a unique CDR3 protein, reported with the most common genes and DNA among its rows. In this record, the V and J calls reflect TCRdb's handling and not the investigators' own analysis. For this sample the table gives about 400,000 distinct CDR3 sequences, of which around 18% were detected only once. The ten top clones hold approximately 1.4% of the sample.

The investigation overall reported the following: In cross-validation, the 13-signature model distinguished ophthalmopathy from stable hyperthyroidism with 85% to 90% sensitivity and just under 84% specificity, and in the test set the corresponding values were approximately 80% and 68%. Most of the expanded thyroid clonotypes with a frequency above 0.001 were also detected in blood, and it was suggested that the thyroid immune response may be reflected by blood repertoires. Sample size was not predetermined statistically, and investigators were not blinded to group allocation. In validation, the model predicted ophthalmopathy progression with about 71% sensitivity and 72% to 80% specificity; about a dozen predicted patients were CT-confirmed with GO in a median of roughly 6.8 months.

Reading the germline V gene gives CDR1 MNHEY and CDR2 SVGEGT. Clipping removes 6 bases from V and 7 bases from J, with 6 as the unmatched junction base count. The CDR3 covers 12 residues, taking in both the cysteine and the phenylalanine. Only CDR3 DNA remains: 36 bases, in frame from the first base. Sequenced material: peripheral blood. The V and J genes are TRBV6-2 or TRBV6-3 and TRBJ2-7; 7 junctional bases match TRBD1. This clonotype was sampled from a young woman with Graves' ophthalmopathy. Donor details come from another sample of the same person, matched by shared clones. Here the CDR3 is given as CASRRQGMEQYF. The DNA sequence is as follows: TGTGCCAGCAGACGACAGGGCATGGAGCAGTACTTC.